This T cell receptor (beta chain) was sequenced during a study of vaccination effects on CD4 cells after COVID-19. Notes on the study in general: Marked contraction was observed in infection-induced and vaccine-induced clones late after vaccination.

Turning to this clone: The antigen remains unidentified.

Within the ViraFEST assay, antigen-specific CD4+ T cells underwent expansion with viral peptide pools prior to sequencing. Following culture for nine to ten days, CD4+ T cells were isolated. Nucleocapsid antibody tests were negative, and the vaccine recipients had no prior SARS-CoV-2 infection. With around 10 ug/ml peptides and 10 IU/ml IL-2, over 1.5 million PBMC per well were cultured. CDR1 is KGHDR, CDR2 SFDVKD, per germline. The CDR3 has 13 amino acids. The germline V and J ends were trimmed by 3 bases and 5 bases, with 9 bases remaining between them. The data were produced by immunoSEQ multiplex PCR, yet TCRdb's version contains in-frame clones alone and is incomplete. The sample has under 80,000 clones; around 76% are singletons.

This rearrangement joins TRBV24-1 to TRBJ2-5, with a weak D call TRBD2 (6 bases). The source material was CD4+ T cells from PBMCs cultured with SARS-CoV-2 spike peptides, sampled before COVID-19 vaccination. The source is a human donor who received a COVID-19 vaccine. This CDR3 is CATSDTSPETQYF. CDR3 in DNA: TGTGCCACCAGTGATACTAGCCCGGAGACCCAGTACTTC.